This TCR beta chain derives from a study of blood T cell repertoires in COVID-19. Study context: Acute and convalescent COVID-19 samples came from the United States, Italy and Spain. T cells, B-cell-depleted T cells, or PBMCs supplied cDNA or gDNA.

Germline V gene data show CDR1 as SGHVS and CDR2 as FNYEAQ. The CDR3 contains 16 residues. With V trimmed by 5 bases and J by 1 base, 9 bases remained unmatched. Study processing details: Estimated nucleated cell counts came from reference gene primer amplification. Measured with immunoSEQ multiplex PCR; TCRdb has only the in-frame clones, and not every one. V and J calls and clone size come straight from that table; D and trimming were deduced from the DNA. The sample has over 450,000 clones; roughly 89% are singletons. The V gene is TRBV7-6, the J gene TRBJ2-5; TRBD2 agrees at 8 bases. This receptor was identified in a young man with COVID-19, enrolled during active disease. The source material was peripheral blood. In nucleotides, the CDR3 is TGTGCCAGCAGCACCGAGGCCGGGAGGGTCCAAGAGACCCAGTACTTC. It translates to CASSTEAGRVQETQYF.